The 13 T cell receptor beta chains below all came from one sample that was sequenced in a study of metastatic and nonmetastatic thyroid tumors. Among the patients, none had received any treatment before thyroid surgery. TCRdb re-clonotyped the PCR reads via MiXCR. The table shows around 20,000 clones, with 25% to 30% occurring only once. Material for sequencing was blood. These TCRs come from a female donor with papillary thyroid cancer or a benign thyroid nodule (not recorded which). Some clones in this sample may be carry-over from other donors' samples.

In this sample, this clone is medium-sized. V and J are TRBV6-1 and TRBJ2-2; D might be TRBD2 (5 bases). Germline CDR1 and CDR2: MNHNS and SASEGT. The CDR3 covers 15 residues. Deletions cut 6 bases from V and 6 bases from J, with 17 bases between. In DNA form, the CDR3 reads TGTGCCAGCAGGGAGGACCCCCGTGGGGCCGGGGAGCTGTTTTTT. Its protein product is CASREDPRGAGELFF.

This clone rates as medium-sized (0.01 to 0.1%). The V call is TRBV20-1, the J call TRBJ1-1; possibly TRBD1 for D (5 bases). V was pared by 2 bases and J by 5 bases, with 12 bases between. Germline V gene lookup returns CDR1 DFQATT and CDR2 SNEGSKA (reference sequence). The CDR3 is 13 residues long. The CDR3 loop is CSARKQGGTEAFF. CDR3 coding DNA: TGCAGTGCTAGAAAGCAGGGCGGGACTGAAGCTTTCTTT.

The V and J genes are TRBV6-1 and TRBJ2-7; 7 bases map to TRBD1. Unmatched junction bases numbered 10, after V lost 8 bases and J lost 3 bases. CDR1 and CDR2 (germline): MNHNS, SASEGT. This CDR3 is built from 14 residues. Written as DNA, the CDR3 is TGTGCCAGCGCAATGCCGGGACAGAACTACGAGCAGTACTTC. Its protein is CASAMPGQNYEQYF.

The CDR3 bases are TGTGCCAACCCAGCTGAATGGGGTTCCTACAATGAGCAGTTCTTC. Its translation is CANPAEWGSYNEQFF. The V and J genes are TRBV5-4 and TRBJ2-1; no reliable D call. The V end was cut by 9 bases, the J end by 1 base, with 17 bases between. In germline, CDR1 is SGHNT, CDR2 YYREEE (reference sequence). The CDR3 sequence is 15 residues long.

This clone occurred many times. A much larger clone is a single base away; this may be a read error. This sample also contains other DNA sequences that code for the same CDR3. The genes are TRBV10-3 and TRBJ2-7; D is perhaps TRBD2 (5 bases). The germline gives CDR1 ENHRY, CDR2 SYGVKD. The ends were cut back, 0 bases at V and 7 bases at J, with 22 bases in the middle. This CDR3 spans 17 amino acids. CDR3 protein: CAISESPRRAPRLEQYF. The CDR3 DNA reads as TGTGCCATCAGTGAGTCCCCCAGGCGGGCCCCTAGGTTGGAGCAGTACTTC.

On this clone: This could be a read error, since a much larger clone is one nucleotide away. CDR3 sequence: CAGSTGQSTDTQYF. The CDR3 DNA reads as TGTGCCGGCAGCACAGGGCAGAGCACAGATACGCAGTATTTT. V gene TRBV7-9 combines with J gene TRBJ2-3; TRBD1 is a possible D gene (6 bases). CDR1 is SEHNR, CDR2 FQNEAQ, per germline (reference sequence). The CDR3 consists of 14 residues.

The chain couples TRBV20-1 to TRBJ2-7; tentative D call: TRBD1 (6 bases). The CDR3 contains 15 residues. V was pared by 3 bases and J by 6 bases, with 21 bases between. Germline V gene lookup returns CDR1 DFQATT and CDR2 SNEGSKA (reference sequence). The CDR3 DNA reads TGCAGTGCTAGTTCAACTCAGGGGAACATGGTCGAGCAGTACTTC. Translation gives CSASSTQGNMVEQYF.

This clone was observed at least ten times. The chain couples TRBV20-1 to TRBJ2-2; D is perhaps TRBD1 (6 bases). The CDR3 covers 15 residues. V lost 3 bases, J lost 0 bases, and 11 bases lay in between. Germline V CDR1 and CDR2: DFQATT, SNEGSKA (reference sequence). For the CDR3, the DNA is TGCAGTGCTAGTCCGACAGGTTCGAACACCGGGGAGCTGTTTTTT. This sequence encodes CSASPTGSNTGELFF.

This clone was seen many times. J is TRBJ2-1 and V is TRBV6-1, with no clear D. Deletions cut 3 bases from V and 6 bases from J, with 12 bases between. Per the germline V gene, CDR1 is MNHNS and CDR2 is SASEGT. The CDR3 extends over 14 amino acids. CDR3 DNA: TGTGCCAGCAGTGATAGGGCAGAGCCCAATGAGCAGTTCTTC. Translation: CASSDRAEPNEQFF.

This clone qualifies as large. The chain joins TRBV6-2 or TRBV6-3 to TRBJ2-3; 7 bases are shared with TRBD1. Per the germline V gene, CDR1 is MNHEY and CDR2 is SVGEGT. V shed 4 bases, J shed 2 bases, and the junction held 3 bases outside the gene matches. CDR3 length: 14 residues. The CDR3 loop reads CASSSGTDTDTQYF. In DNA, the CDR3 is TGTGCCAGCAGTTCCGGGACAGACACAGATACGCAGTATTTT.

There are many counts of this clone. V is TRBV7-2 and J is TRBJ1-6; tentatively, D is TRBD1 (5 bases). The germline V and J ends were trimmed by 5 bases and 14 bases, with 22 bases remaining between them. The length of the CDR3 is 15 residues. The germline V gene has CDR1 SGHTA and CDR2 FQGNSA. The CDR3 spells CASSPDPGPQATLHF. The DNA for the CDR3 is TGTGCCAGCAGCCCGGATCCGGGACCCCAGGCAACCCTCCACTTT.

The genes are TRBV6-1 and TRBJ2-5; D not certain. V lost 3 bases and J 2 bases, leaving 7 bases between the germline ends. The CDR3 covers 13 residues. Per germline, CDR1 MNHNS and CDR2 SASEGT. CDR3 region: CASSDYGQETQYF. The CDR3 nucleotides are TGTGCCAGCAGTGATTACGGACAAGAGACCCAGTACTTC.

This CDR3 is CASSLGLAVLYNEQFF. CDR3 DNA: TGTGCCAGCAGTTTAGGACTAGCGGTACTGTACAATGAGCAGTTCTTC. This rearrangement joins TRBV6-2 or TRBV6-3 to TRBJ2-1; TRBD2 agrees at 10 bases. V shed 4 bases, J shed 4 bases, and the junction held 7 bases outside the gene matches. This CDR3 contains 16 residues. Germline loops: CDR1 MNHEY, CDR2 SVGEGT.